The T cell receptor beta chain described here comes from a study of graft-versus-host responses after intestinal transplantation. In the study overall: Transplant recipients had multivisceral, liver-intestinal, or isolated intestinal grafts. For two to three years after anti-thymocyte globulin induction, all recipients took tacrolimus and steroids.

Losses at the gene ends were 4 bases for V and 5 bases for J; bases not matched to a gene: 13. This CDR3 region has 16 residues. Germline lookup yields CDR1 KGHSH and CDR2 LQKENI. This clone counts as medium-sized. Stimulators, 200,000 irradiated and violet-dye-labeled cells, were plated with 200,000 CFSE-labeled responder cells. Sorted cells were CFSE-low CD3+CD4+ or CD3+CD8+ proliferating responders. Generated by immunoSEQ multiplex PCR, the TCRdb table keeps only in-frame clones and is missing some. Of some 10,000 clones detected, about 33% appear once; the ten largest clones hold 1.5% to 2%. The input for sequencing was alloreactive CD4+ T cells from a mixed lymphocyte reaction culture, taken before transplantation. Subset denoted: CFSE-low proliferating T cells sorted from approximately 6-day pre-transplant mixed lymphocyte reaction (GvH or HvG direction). The receptor comes from a human patient who was an organ donor for intestinal transplantation. The V and J genes are TRBV18 and TRBJ2-7; 8 nucleotides agree with TRBD1. The CDR3 DNA sequence: TGTGCCAGCTCACGTAGGATCGGGACAGGAATGAACGAGCAGTACTTC. Its protein product is CASSRRIGTGMNEQYF. Combining the CDR3 with reference TRBV18 and TRBJ2-7 gives the whole variable domain NAGVMQNPRHLVRRRGQEARLRCSPMKGHSHVYWYRQLPEEGLKFMVYLQKENIIDESGMPKERFSAEFPKEGPSILRIQQVVRGDSAAYFCASSRRIGTGMNEQYFGPGTRLTVT.